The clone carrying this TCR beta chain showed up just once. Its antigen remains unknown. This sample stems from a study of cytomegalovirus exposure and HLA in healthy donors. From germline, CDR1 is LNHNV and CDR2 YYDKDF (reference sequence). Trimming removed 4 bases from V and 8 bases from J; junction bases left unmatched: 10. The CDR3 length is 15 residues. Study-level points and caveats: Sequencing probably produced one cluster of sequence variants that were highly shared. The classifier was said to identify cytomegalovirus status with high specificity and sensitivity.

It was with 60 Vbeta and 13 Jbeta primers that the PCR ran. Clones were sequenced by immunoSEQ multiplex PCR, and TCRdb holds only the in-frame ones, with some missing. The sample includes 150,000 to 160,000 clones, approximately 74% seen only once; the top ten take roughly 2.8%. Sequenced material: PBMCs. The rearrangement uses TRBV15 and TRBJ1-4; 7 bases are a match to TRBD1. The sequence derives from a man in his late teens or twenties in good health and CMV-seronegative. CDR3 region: CATSNRQGRREKLFF. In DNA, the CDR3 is TGTGCCACCAGCAACCGACAGGGCAGGAGGGAAAAACTGTTTTTT. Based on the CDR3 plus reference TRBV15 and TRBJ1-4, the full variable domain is DAMVIQNPRYQVTQFGKPVTLSCSQTLNHNVMYWYQQKSSQAPKLLFHYYDKDFNNEADTPDNFQSRRPNTSFCFLDIRSPGLGDTAMYLCATSNRQGRREKLFFGSGTQLSVL.